Sequencing of this TCR beta chain was carried out in a study of cytomegalovirus exposure and HLA in healthy donors. Study-wide results and caveats: Analyzed later, most CMV-associated TCR beta chains appeared HLA-restricted. Common viral pathogens (according to a later analysis) appeared linked to several of the most significant clusters. Among TCR sequences, most were rare, though some public TCRs appeared in many donors.

As for this clone: The antigen is unknown.

PCR amplification relied on 60 Vbeta primers (plus 13 Jbeta primers). Assay used: immunoSEQ multiplex PCR; TCRdb lists only in-frame clones, some missing. The table shows roughly 120,000 clones, with approximately 76% occurring only once. The origin of this receptor is a man in his forties or fifties in good health and CMV-seropositive. Source material: PBMCs.

CDR3 sequence (DNA): TGTGCCAGCAGCTTAGGGACAACCTACACAGATACGCAGTATTTT. Translation gives CASSLGTTYTDTQYF. The chain combines TRBV7-9 with TRBJ2-3; perhaps TRBD1 as D (5 bases). This CDR3 comprises 15 residues. Looked up from germline, CDR1 is SEHNR and CDR2 is FQNEAQ (reference sequence). V was shortened by 1 base and J by 2 bases, with 10 bases between the two germline ends.